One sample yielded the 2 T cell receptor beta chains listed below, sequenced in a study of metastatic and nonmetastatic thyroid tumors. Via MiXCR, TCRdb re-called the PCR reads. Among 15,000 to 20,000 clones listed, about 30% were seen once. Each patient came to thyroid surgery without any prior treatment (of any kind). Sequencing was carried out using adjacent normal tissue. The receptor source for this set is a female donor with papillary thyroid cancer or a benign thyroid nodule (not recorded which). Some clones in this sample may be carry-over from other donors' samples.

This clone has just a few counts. The CDR3 protein is CASSLASRGTYGYTF. CDR3 nucleotides: TGTGCCAGCAGTTTAGCATCCAGGGGGACTTATGGCTACACCTTC. The chain recombines TRBV28 with TRBJ1-2; TRBD1 matches 7 bases. Germline CDR1 MDHEN, CDR2 SYDVKM. This CDR3 contains 15 residues. The J segment lost 5 bases and the V segment lost 2 bases, leaving 8 bases of the junction unmatched.

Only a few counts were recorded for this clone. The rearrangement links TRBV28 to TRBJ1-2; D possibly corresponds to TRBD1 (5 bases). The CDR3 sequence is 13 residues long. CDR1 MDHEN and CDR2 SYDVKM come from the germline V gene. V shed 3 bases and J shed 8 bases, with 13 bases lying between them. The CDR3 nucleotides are TGTGCCAGCAGTTTCTTCCAGGGTCGGGGCTACACCTTC. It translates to CASSFFQGRGYTF.